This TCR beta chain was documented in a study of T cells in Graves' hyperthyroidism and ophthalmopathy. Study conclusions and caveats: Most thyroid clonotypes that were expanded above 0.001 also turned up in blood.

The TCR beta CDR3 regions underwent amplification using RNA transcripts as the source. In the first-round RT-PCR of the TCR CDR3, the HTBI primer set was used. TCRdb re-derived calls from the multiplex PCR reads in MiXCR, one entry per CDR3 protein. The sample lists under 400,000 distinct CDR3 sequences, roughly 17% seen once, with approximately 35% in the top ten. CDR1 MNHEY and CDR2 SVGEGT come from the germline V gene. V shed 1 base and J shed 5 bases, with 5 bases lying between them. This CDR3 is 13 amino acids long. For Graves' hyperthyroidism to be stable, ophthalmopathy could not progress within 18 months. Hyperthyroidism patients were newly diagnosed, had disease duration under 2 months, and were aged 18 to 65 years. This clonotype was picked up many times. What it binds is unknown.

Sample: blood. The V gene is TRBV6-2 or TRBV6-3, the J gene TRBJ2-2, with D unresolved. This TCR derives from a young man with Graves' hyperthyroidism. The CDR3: CASSYLATGELFF. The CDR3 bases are TGTGCCAGCAGTTACTTAGCAACCGGGGAGCTGTTTTTT.